This T cell receptor (beta chain) was sequenced in a study of blood T cell repertoires in COVID-19 (dated by TCRdb to about 2020). Background for the entire study: The collaborator samples originated in the United States, Italy and Spain and spanned the acute and convalescent phases of COVID-19. The material from the prospective study consisted of cDNA or gDNA derived from T cells, B-cell-depleted T cells, or PBMCs. Subjects who had been exposed to COVID-19, were actively infected with it, or had recovered from it provided the deeply sampled blood TCRbeta repertoires that made up the dataset. The repertoires were released in a freely available public database intended as a resource for research on the immune response to SARS-CoV-2. Samples came from the ongoing ImmuneRACE study (first 160 participants) plus 1,254 subjects from 6 global collaborators. Nearly every sample came with metadata listing a de-identified subject ID, COVID-19 status, age in years and sex. Where HLA class I and class II types were available, the types were taken from metadata supplied by the sample provider, not from assay-based typing. General study outcomes and caveats: How much clinical and demographic metadata was included differed by source and by participant, and the metadata was provided uncurated.

Collaborating institutions collected whole blood in K2EDTA tubes following their own protocols. For TCRbeta analysis, collaborators shipped samples in one of three forms: frozen whole blood, isolated PBMCs, or DNA extracted from either of those sample types. TCRbeta CDR3 regions were amplified from genomic DNA using the immunoSEQ Assay, a bias-controlled multiplex PCR. As for how the authors treated the data: The number of nucleated cells in each sample was estimated by amplification of reference gene primers within the assay. To quantify the absolute abundance of each unique TCRbeta CDR3 rearrangement, sequence reads were collapsed and filtered. For each sample, productive Simpson clonality was calculated as the square root of Simpson's diversity index over productive rearrangements. What TCRdb holds here is the immuneACCESS table cut down to in-frame rearrangements. Part of the clones is not present; checked against another copy, under half of the missing clones reflect an unresolved V gene, and the others are unexplained. That table supplies the V and J calls and clone size; D and trimming were determined from the DNA. Counted in this sample were about 130,000 clones; 80% of them appeared once. Of the sample, less than 2% falls within the top ten clones.

The CDR3 covers 17 residues, taking in both the cysteine and the phenylalanine. The kept DNA is CDR3 alone, 51 bases in frame from the first base. Trimming costs V 2 bases and J 6 bases, and their ends lie 22 bases apart. CDR1 SGHDN and CDR2 FVKESK are derived from the germline V gene. Comments on this clone: No cognate antigen has been identified for it. Base qualities are not recorded, but no much larger clone differs from it by a single base.

The sequencing input was peripheral blood. Recombination connected TRBV14 to TRBJ1-1; the best D guess is TRBD1, with 5 bases matching. The origin of this receptor is a man aged 65-85 years with acute or convalescent COVID-19. The DNA is as follows: TGTGCCAGCAGCCAACGAACGATTCGGACACGTCGACCTGAAGCTTTCTTT. Translation gives CASSQRTIRTRRPEAFF.